The T cell receptor beta chain described here comes from a study of T cell repertoires in cytomegalovirus infection. Study overall: CMV infection plus the matching HLA type was flagged by public TCR beta signatures.

The V segment lost 1 base and the J segment 3 bases; nucleotides outside the gene matches: 5. This CDR3 comprises 16 residues. In germline, CDR1 is SGHTA, CDR2 FQGNSA. This clonotype was seen ten or more times. What it recognizes is unknown. Using its own MiXCR run on the reads, TCRdb lists one record per CDR3 protein. The sample yields 680,000 or so distinct CDR3 sequences, around 35% seen once. Sample: cultured PBMCs, taken from culture after CMV antigen stimulation. The sequence came from a human donor in good health (CMV status not recorded). Some clones in this sample may be carry-over from other donors' samples. The genes are TRBV7-2 and TRBJ2-1; 8 bases fit TRBD1. CDR3 residues: CASSLVGTGGYNEQFF. The CDR3 nucleotides read TGTGCCAGCAGCTTAGTGGGGACAGGCGGCTACAATGAGCAGTTCTTC.